The 32 T cell receptor beta chains below all came from one sample that was sequenced in a study of graft-versus-host responses after intestinal transplantation. The assay was immunoSEQ multiplex PCR, and TCRdb's table has in-frame clones only and misses some. The table includes approximately 5,800 clones, under 35% detected once. The sample consisted of alloreactive CD4+ T cells from a mixed lymphocyte reaction culture, taken before transplantation. This sample's subset: CFSE-low proliferating T cells sorted from roughly 6-day pre-transplant mixed lymphocyte reaction (GvH or HvG direction). These TCRs come from a human patient who was an organ donor for intestinal transplantation.

The chain is built from TRBV7-6 and TRBJ2-3, with 8 bases lining up with TRBD2. The length of the CDR3 is 13 residues. The V and J ends lost 2 bases and 5 bases, in that order; junction bases with no gene match: 0. Per germline, CDR1 SGHVS and CDR2 FNYEAQ. The CDR3 DNA sequence: TGTGCCAGCAGCTTACTAGCGGGAGATACGCAGTATTTT. It translates to CASSLLAGDTQYF.

This clone came up a few times. The genes are TRBV4-3 and TRBJ1-2; D remains ambiguous. Germline values: CDR1 LGHNA, CDR2 YSLEER. The V gene lost 0 bases and the J gene lost 4 bases, with 15 bases spanning the gap. The CDR3 covers 16 residues. The CDR3 loop is CASSQDPRPFFYGYTF. CDR3 bases: TGCGCCAGCAGCCAAGATCCTCGGCCGTTTTTCTATGGCTACACCTTC.

In this sample, this clone turned up a few times. V usage is TRBV2 and J usage is TRBJ1-2, with 7 nucleotides matching TRBD1. V lost 7 bases, J lost 5 bases, and 7 bases stayed unmatched. This CDR3 has 13 amino acids. Looked up from germline, CDR1 is SNHLY and CDR2 is FYNNEI. The CDR3 region is CASMVEGAYGYTF. As DNA, the CDR3 is TGTGCCAGCATGGTGGAGGGGGCTTATGGCTACACCTTC.

By share of the sample, this clone is medium-sized. The chain carries TRBV5-1 and TRBJ1-3; TRBD1 matches at 7 bases. Trimming took 5 bases from V and 0 from J; bases not matched to a gene: 2. The V gene's germline CDR1 is SGHRS and CDR2 YFSETQ. The CDR3 is 14 residues long. CDR3 amino acids: CASRDRHSGNTIYF. Here the CDR3 DNA reads TGCGCCAGCAGGGACAGGCACTCTGGAAACACCATATATTTT.

By share, this clone ranks as medium-sized. This chain links TRBV2 with TRBJ2-3, with 12 bases matching TRBD2. Germline V lookup: CDR1 SNHLY, CDR2 FYNNEI. The CDR3 contains 17 residues. V lost 1 base to trimming and J lost 1 base; unmatched junction nucleotides: 3. The CDR3 DNA follows: TGTGCCAGCAGTGAAGGACTAGCGGGAGTGGGCACAGATACGCAGTATTTT. Its protein is CASSEGLAGVGTDTQYF.

In this sample, this clone is medium-sized (0.01 to 0.1%). The chain links TRBV4-1 to TRBJ2-7, with TRBD1 matching over 9 bases. V lost 4 bases and J lost 2; bases outside the gene matches: 3. The CDR3 is 14 residues long. Germline values: CDR1 MGHRA, CDR2 YSYEKL. CDR3 coding DNA: TGCGCCAGCAGCCTGGGACAGGGAACCTACGAGCAGTACTTC. Its translation is CASSLGQGTYEQYF.

The CDR3 here is CASSRRNTGELFF. As DNA, the CDR3 is TGTGCCAGCAGCAGGCGGAACACCGGGGAGCTGTTTTTT. This chain links TRBV21-1 with TRBJ2-2. TRBV21-1 is flagged as a pseudogene. The CDR3 is 13 residues long.

This chain connects TRBV10-3 to TRBJ1-2, with unresolved D. Germline V gene sequence: CDR1 ENHRY, CDR2 SYGVKD. Trimming removed 7 bases from V and 5 bases from J, with 14 bases in between. The CDR3 runs to 13 residues. CDR3 nucleotide sequence: TGTGCCATCACCGATTCCCACCAATATGGCTACACCTTC. Translation gives CAITDSHQYGYTF.

This clone has a handful of counts. V is TRBV6-5 and J is TRBJ2-3; 11 nucleotides align to TRBD2. The germline V gene encodes CDR1 MNHEY and CDR2 SVGAGI. This CDR3 has 14 amino acids. With V trimmed by 6 bases and J by 1 base, 0 bases remained unmatched. CDR3 region: CASRLAGGTDTQYF. The CDR3 nucleotides are TGTGCCAGCAGACTAGCGGGAGGCACAGATACGCAGTATTTT.

This clone was seen only a few times. The chain recombines TRBV5-4 with TRBJ2-2; a possible D gene is TRBD2 (6 bases). The V gene lost 4 bases and the J gene lost 3 bases, with 10 bases spanning the gap. Germline CDR1 and CDR2: SGHNT and YYREEE (reference sequence). The CDR3 extends over 14 amino acids. CDR3 in DNA: TGTGCCAGCAGCCTAGGGACTCACACCGGGGAGCTGTTTTTT. It translates to CASSLGTHTGELFF.

Concerning this clone: Since a far larger clone is one base different, this is likely a read error. The chain uses TRBV6-5 and TRBJ1-1; unclear D gene. CDR1 is MNHEY, CDR2 SVGAGI, per germline. CDR3 length: 14 amino acids. Trimming stripped 0 bases from V and 2 bases from J, with 7 bases between. The CDR3 DNA reads TGTGCCAGCAGTTACTCGGATCTAAACACTGAAGCTTTCTTT. As protein: CASSYSDLNTEAFF.

The gene calls are TRBV5-1 and TRBJ2-7; the D gene could be TRBD1 or TRBD2 (5 bases each). This CDR3 comprises 12 residues. The V gene lost 0 bases and the J gene lost 4 bases, with 5 bases spanning the gap. Germline V gene lookup returns CDR1 SGHRS and CDR2 YFSETQ. The CDR3 bases are TGCGCCAGCAGCTTGGGGGGGTACGAGCAGTACTTC. Its translation: CASSLGGYEQYF.

The genes are TRBV10-3 and TRBJ2-5, with TRBD1 matching 8 bases. Germline CDR1 reads ENHRY; CDR2 reads SYGVKD. The CDR3 runs to 15 residues. Germline trimming cut 2 bases from V and 1 base from J; bases unmatched to any gene: 3. The CDR3 nucleotides read TGTGCCATCAGTGAGCCGACAGGGGTCCAAGAGACCCAGTACTTC. Its translation: CAISEPTGVQETQYF.

There are a few counts of this clone. V is TRBV25-1 and J is TRBJ2-3; 10 bases agree with TRBD2. CDR3 length: 16 residues. The V gene's germline CDR1 is MGHDK and CDR2 SYGVNS. J lost 3 bases, V lost 2 bases, and 5 bases had no gene match. CDR3 loop: CASSEAASGGTDTQYF. DNA for the CDR3: TGTGCCAGCAGTGAAGCGGCTAGCGGGGGAACAGATACGCAGTATTTT.

The chain uses TRBV7-9 and TRBJ1-2, with 11 bases that match TRBD1. The CDR3 has 14 residues. CDR1 and CDR2 from the germline V gene are SEHNR and FQNEAQ (reference sequence). V gave up 3 bases and J gave up 4 bases; unmatched junction bases: 1. The CDR3 here is CASSFGQGAYGYTF. For the CDR3, the DNA is TGTGCCAGCAGCTTTGGACAGGGGGCCTATGGCTACACCTTC.

On this clone itself: Sequence at one end of the junction differs from germline and may be a read error. J is TRBJ2-2 and V is TRBV4-1; D possibly matches TRBD1 or TRBD2 (5 bases each). Germline values: CDR1 MGHRA, CDR2 YSYEKL. CDR3 length: 14 residues. The CDR3 reads CASPGAGKHRGAVF. The CDR3 DNA sequence: TGCGCCAGCCCCGGGGCAGGGAAACACCGGGGAGCTGTTTTT.

This clone has only a few counts. A read error is possible here, since a much larger clone lies one base away. This sample also contains other DNA sequences that code for the same CDR3. The chain employs TRBV30 and TRBJ1-2; a possible D gene is TRBD1 (5 bases). The V gene's germline CDR1 is GTSNPN and CDR2 SVGIG (reference sequence). The germline V and J ends were trimmed by 3 bases and 7 bases, with 18 bases remaining between them. CDR3 size: 14 residues. In nucleotides, the CDR3 is TGTGCCTGGAGGCCGGGGCGGGCGGGGGGTGGCTACACCTTC. As protein: CAWRPGRAGGGYTF.

This clone was counted once. V gene TRBV5-4 combines with J gene TRBJ1-4; unclear D gene. The CDR3 totals 13 residues. With 0 bases removed from V and 7 bases from J, the gap between germline ends came to 7 bases. Germline CDR1 and CDR2: SGHNT and YYREEE (reference sequence). The DNA for the CDR3 is TGTGCCAGCAGCTTGGCGGGTTTTGAAAAACTGTTTTTT. The encoded protein is CASSLAGFEKLFF.

The chain couples TRBV14 to TRBJ2-1; 12 bases line up with TRBD2. V lost 4 bases, J lost 14 bases, and 9 bases stayed unmatched. The CDR3 has 14 amino acids. Germline V CDR1 and CDR2: SGHDN, FVKESK. CDR3 residues: CASSPGTSGRGKFF. CDR3 sequence (DNA): TGTGCCAGCAGCCCCGGGACTAGCGGGCGCGGAAAGTTCTTC.

This clone was recorded a few times. This rearrangement joins TRBV5-4 to TRBJ2-1; perhaps TRBD1 as D (6 bases). V was clipped by 4 bases and J by 0 bases, with 20 bases between them. The germline V gene has CDR1 SGHNT and CDR2 YYREEE (reference sequence). There are 18 residues in the CDR3. CDR3 DNA: TGTGCCAGCAGCATAAGGGGGAAACATGTCGGCTCCTACAATGAGCAGTTCTTC. Translated, it gives CASSIRGKHVGSYNEQFF. The whole variable domain, remainder taken from reference TRBV5-4 and TRBJ2-1, is ETGVTQSPTHLIKTRGQQVTLRCSSQSGHNTVSWYQQALGQGPQFIFQYYREEENGRGNFPPRFSGLQFPNYSSELNVNALELDDSALYLCASSIRGKHVGSYNEQFFGPGTRLTVL.

By its share, this clone is medium-sized. The chain has TRBV2 and TRBJ2-1, with D tentatively TRBD2 (7 bases). V gave up 6 bases and J gave up 4 bases, with 19 bases separating them. CDR1 is SNHLY, CDR2 FYNNEI, per germline. This CDR3 is built from 16 residues. CDR3 loop: CASSGLGGGLYNEQFF. Written as DNA, the CDR3 is TGTGCCAGCAGCGGATTAGGGGGGGGCCTTTACAATGAGCAGTTCTTC. Full variable domain (outside the CDR3, taken from reference TRBV2 and TRBJ2-1): EPEVTQTPSHQVTQMGQEVILRCVPISNHLYFYWYRQILGQKVEFLVSFYNNEISEKSEIFDDQFSVERPDGSNFTLKIRSTKLEDSAMYFCASSGLGGGLYNEQFFGPGTRLTVL.

V gene TRBV5-4 combines with J gene TRBJ2-7; the D gene could be TRBD1 or TRBD2 (5 bases each). The ends were cut back, 3 bases at V and 5 bases at J, with 12 bases in the middle. The CDR3 has 13 residues. In germline, CDR1 is SGHNT, CDR2 YYREEE (reference sequence). The CDR3 loop reads CASSSIEGHEQYF. The CDR3 DNA is TGTGCCAGCAGCTCGATCGAGGGACACGAGCAGTACTTC. The full variable domain, its missing parts supplied by reference TRBV5-4 and TRBJ2-7, is ETGVTQSPTHLIKTRGQQVTLRCSSQSGHNTVSWYQQALGQGPQFIFQYYREEENGRGNFPPRFSGLQFPNYSSELNVNALELDDSALYLCASSSIEGHEQYFGPGTRLTVT.

This clone is judged medium-sized (0.01 to 0.1%). CDR3: CAISAQGQGEQYF. The CDR3 region has the DNA TGTGCCATCAGTGCTCAGGGACAGGGCGAGCAGTACTTC. The V call is TRBV10-3, the J call TRBJ2-7, with 9 bases aligning to TRBD1. Trimming took 4 bases from V and 6 from J; bases not matched to a gene: 4. The CDR3 is 13 amino acids. Looked up from germline, CDR1 is ENHRY and CDR2 is SYGVKD.

J is TRBJ2-5 and V is TRBV5-4, with D tentatively TRBD1 or TRBD2 (6 bases each). Deletions cut 7 bases from V and 1 base from J, with 11 bases between. The CDR3 is 13 amino acids. Germline CDR1 and CDR2: SGHNT and YYREEE (reference sequence). The CDR3 nucleotides read TGTGCCAGCGGTCCGGGGGCCCAAGAGACCCAGTACTTC. It translates to CASGPGAQETQYF.

This chain joins TRBV19 and TRBJ2-7, with a possible D match to TRBD1 (5 bases). V lost 1 base, J lost 4 bases, and 8 bases lay in between. This CDR3 has 13 residues. Looked up from germline, CDR1 is LNHDA and CDR2 is SQIVND (reference sequence). As DNA, the CDR3 is TGTGCCAGTAGTATAGTAAGGGGTTACGAGCAGTACTTC. It is translated as CASSIVRGYEQYF.

This clone appeared a few times. The CDR3 sequence is CATSREGGVFQPQHF. DNA of the CDR3: TGTGCCACCAGCAGAGAAGGAGGAGTTTTTCAGCCCCAGCATTTT. The V gene is TRBV15, the J gene TRBJ1-5, with D unclear. In germline, CDR1 is LNHNV, CDR2 YYDKDF (reference sequence). Trimming removed 0 bases at V and 6 bases at J, with 12 bases between. This CDR3 spans 15 amino acids.

The chain employs TRBV10-3 and TRBJ2-7, with 11 bases identical to TRBD2. This CDR3 comprises 14 residues. V dropped 6 bases and J dropped 4; count of bases not matched to a gene: 5. Germline V gene lookup returns CDR1 ENHRY and CDR2 SYGVKD. CDR3 region: CAIRSSGGSYEQYF. CDR3 sequence (DNA): TGTGCCATCAGGTCTAGCGGGGGGTCGTACGAGCAGTACTTC.

This clone was observed a single time. A single base separates this from a much larger clone, so it may be a read error. The rearrangement links TRBV5-1 to TRBJ2-1; D remains ambiguous. Trimming removed 4 bases from V and 0 bases from J, with 11 bases in between. CDR1 is SGHRS, CDR2 YFSETQ, per germline. The CDR3 has 15 amino acids. CDR3 DNA sequence: TGCGCCAGCAGCAGTGCAGGAAACTCCTACAATGAGCAGTTCTTC. The encoded protein is CASSSAGNSYNEQFF. Together with reference TRBV5-1 and TRBJ2-1, the CDR3 gives the full variable domain: KAGVTQTPRYLIKTRGQQVTLSCSPISGHRSVSWYQQTPGQGLQFLFEYFSETQRNKGNFPGRFSGRQFSNSRSEMNVSTLELGDSALYLCASSSAGNSYNEQFFGPGTRLTVL.

J is TRBJ1-1 and V is TRBV25-1; D ambiguous. There are 12 residues in the CDR3. V lost 2 bases, J lost 3 bases, and 4 bases lay in between. Per the germline V gene, CDR1 is MGHDK and CDR2 is SYGVNS. The CDR3 DNA sequence: TGTGCCAGCAGTGAACAGGACACTGAAGCTTTCTTT. Translation gives CASSEQDTEAFF.

This sequence joins TRBV10-1 and TRBJ2-2, with 10 bases fitting TRBD2. The junction had 5 bases not matched to a gene; V was cut back by 6 bases and J by 4 bases. CDR3 length: 15 residues. Germline CDR1 WNHNN, CDR2 SYGVQD (reference sequence). CDR3 protein: CASRRLAGSTGELFF. The CDR3, as DNA: TGCGCCAGCAGGAGACTAGCGGGTTCCACCGGGGAGCTGTTTTTT.

The genes are TRBV10-2 and TRBJ1-6; D ambiguous. V was trimmed by 8 bases and J by 7 bases, leaving 24 bases between them. The V gene's germline CDR1 is WSHSY and CDR2 SAAADI. The CDR3 covers 17 residues. As DNA, the CDR3 is TGCGCCAGCTTAGACTGGTGGACCTACTACGAAAATTCACCCCTCCACTTT. Translating it yields CASLDWWTYYENSPLHF.

This clone was counted between two and nine times. This chain uses TRBV4-2 with TRBJ2-7; TRBD2 matches at 13 bases. The CDR3 has 15 amino acids. The junction had 0 bases not matched to a gene; V was cut back by 4 bases and J by 0 bases. Per germline, CDR1 LGHNA and CDR2 YNFKEQ. CDR3 coding DNA: TGTGCCAGCAGCCGGACTAGCGGGAGCTCCTACGAGCAGTACTTC. This encodes CASSRTSGSSYEQYF.